This section outlines one T cell receptor beta chain sequence together with its context. The V end was cut by 1 base, the J end by 9 bases, with 7 bases between. The CDR3 has 12 residues. Membership in each cohort depended on participant-reported clinical history. These data come from a study of blood T cell repertoires in COVID-19. In the authors' workflow: For nucleated cells, counts were estimated from reference gene primer amplification. TCRdb's copy holds only in-frame clones and misses some; the assay was immunoSEQ multiplex PCR. The D gene and trimming were derived from the DNA, and the V and J assignments and clone size from that table. The data hold about 240,000 clones, with around 88% observed a single time.

The chain has TRBV12-3 or TRBV12-4 and TRBJ2-1; tentative D call: TRBD2 (5 bases). The clonotype comes from a woman aged 40 to 49 with acute COVID-19. Sequenced input: PBMCs or T cells enriched from blood (not recorded which). CDR3 amino acids: CASSLGGFEQFF. DNA of the CDR3: TGTGCCAGCAGTTTAGGCGGGTTTGAGCAGTTCTTC.